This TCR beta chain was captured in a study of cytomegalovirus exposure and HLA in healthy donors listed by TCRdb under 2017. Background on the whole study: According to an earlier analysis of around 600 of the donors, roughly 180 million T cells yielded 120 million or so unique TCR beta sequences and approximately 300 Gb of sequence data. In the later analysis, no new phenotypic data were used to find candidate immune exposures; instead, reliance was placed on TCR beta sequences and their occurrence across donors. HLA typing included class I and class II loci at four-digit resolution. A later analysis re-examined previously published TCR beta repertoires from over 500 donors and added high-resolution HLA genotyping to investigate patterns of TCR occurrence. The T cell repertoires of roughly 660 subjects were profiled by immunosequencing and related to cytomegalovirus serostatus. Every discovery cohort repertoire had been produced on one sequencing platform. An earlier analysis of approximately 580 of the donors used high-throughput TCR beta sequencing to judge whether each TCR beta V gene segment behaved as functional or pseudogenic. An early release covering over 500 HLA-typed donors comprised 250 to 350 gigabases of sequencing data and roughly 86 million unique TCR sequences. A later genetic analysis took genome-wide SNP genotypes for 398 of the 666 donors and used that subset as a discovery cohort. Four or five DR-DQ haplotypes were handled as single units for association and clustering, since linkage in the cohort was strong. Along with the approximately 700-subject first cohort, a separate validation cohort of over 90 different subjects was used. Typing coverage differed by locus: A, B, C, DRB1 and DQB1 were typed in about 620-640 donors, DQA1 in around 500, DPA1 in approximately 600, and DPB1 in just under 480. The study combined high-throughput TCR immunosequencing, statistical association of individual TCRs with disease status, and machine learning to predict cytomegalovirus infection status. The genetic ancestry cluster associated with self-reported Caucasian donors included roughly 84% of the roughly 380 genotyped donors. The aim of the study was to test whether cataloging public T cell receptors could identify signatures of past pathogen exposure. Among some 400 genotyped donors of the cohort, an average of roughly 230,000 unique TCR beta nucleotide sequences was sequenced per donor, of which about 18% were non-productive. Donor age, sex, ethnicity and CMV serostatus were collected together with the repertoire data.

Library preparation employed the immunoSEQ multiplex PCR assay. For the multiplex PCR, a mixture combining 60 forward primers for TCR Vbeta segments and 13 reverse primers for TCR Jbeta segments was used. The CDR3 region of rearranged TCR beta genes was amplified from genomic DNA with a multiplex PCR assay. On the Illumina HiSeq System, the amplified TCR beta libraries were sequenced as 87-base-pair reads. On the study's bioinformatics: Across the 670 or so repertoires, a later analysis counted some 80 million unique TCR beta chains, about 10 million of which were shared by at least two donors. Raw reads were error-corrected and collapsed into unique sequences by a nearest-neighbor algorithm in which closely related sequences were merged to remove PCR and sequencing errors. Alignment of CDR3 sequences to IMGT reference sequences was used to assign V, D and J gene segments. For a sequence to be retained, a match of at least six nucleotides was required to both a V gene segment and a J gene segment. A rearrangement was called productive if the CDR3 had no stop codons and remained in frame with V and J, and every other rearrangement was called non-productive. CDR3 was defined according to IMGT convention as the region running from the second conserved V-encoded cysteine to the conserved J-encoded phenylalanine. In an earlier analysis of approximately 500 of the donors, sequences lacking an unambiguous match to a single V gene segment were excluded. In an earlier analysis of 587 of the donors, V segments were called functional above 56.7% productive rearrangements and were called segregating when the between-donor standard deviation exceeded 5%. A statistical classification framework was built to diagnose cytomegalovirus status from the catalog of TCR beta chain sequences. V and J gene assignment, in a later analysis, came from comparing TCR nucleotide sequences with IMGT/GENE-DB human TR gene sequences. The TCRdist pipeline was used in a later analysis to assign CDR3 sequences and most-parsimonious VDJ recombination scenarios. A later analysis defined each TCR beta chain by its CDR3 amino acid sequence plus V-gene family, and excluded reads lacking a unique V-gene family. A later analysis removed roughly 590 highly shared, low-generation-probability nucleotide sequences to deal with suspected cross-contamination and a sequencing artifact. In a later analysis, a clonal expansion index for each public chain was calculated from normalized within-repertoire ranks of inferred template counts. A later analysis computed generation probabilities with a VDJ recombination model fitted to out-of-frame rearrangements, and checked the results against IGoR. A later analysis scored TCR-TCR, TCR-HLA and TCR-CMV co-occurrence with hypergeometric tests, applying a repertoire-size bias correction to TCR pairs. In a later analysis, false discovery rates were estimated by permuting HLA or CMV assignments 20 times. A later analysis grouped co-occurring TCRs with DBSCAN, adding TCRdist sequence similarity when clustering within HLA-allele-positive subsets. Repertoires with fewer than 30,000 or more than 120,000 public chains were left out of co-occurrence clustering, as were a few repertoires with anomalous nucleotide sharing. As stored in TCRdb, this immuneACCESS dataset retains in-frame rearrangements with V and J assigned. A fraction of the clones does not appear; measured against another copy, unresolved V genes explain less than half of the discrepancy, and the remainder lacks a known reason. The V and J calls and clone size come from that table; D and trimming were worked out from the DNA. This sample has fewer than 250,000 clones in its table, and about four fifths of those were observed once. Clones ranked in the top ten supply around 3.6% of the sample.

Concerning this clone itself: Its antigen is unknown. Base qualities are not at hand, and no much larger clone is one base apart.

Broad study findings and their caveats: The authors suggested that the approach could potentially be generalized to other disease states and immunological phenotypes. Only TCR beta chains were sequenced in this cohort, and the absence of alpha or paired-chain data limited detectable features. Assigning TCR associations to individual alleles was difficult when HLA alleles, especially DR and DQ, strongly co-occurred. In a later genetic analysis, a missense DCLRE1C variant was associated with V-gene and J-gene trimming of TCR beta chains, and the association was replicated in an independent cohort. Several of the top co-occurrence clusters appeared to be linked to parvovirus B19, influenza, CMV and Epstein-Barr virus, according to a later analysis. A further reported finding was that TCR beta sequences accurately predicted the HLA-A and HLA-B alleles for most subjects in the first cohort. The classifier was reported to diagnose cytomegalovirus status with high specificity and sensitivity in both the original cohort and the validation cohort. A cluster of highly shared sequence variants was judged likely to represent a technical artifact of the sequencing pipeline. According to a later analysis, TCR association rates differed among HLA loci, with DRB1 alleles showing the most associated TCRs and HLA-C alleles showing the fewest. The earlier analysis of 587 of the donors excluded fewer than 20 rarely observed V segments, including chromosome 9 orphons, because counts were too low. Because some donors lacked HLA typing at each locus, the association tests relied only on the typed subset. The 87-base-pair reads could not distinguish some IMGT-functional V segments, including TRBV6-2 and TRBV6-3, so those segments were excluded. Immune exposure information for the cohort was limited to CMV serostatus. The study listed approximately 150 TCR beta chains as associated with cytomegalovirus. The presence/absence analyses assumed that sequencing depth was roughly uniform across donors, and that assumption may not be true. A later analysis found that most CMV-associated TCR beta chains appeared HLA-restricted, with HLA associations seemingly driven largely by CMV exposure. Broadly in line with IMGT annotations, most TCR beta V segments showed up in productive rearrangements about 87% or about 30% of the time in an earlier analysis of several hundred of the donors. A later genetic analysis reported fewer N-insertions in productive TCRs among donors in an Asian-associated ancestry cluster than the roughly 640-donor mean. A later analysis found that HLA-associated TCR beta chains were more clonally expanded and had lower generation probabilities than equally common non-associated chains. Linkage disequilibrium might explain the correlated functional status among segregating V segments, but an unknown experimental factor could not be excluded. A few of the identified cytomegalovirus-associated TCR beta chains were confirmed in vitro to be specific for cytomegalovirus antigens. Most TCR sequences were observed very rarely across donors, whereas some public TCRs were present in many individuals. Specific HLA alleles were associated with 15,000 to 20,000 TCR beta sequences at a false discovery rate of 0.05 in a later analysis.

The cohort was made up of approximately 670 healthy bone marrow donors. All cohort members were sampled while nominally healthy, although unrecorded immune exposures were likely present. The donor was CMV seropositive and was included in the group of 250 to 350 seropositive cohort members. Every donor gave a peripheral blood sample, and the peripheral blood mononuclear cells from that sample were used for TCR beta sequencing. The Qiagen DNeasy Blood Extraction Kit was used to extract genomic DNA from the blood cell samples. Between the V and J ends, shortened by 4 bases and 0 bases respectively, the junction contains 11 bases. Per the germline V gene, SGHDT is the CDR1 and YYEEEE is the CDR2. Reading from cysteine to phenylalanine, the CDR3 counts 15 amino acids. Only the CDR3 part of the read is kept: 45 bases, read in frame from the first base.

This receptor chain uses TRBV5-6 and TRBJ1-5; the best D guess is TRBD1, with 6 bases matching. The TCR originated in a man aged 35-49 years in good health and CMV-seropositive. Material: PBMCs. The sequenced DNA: TGTGCCAGCAGCATAACAGGGTTTAGCAATCAGCCCCAGCATTTT. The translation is CASSITGFSNQPQHF. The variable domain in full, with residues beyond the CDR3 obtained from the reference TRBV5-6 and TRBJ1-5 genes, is DAGVTQSPTHLIKTRGQQVTLRCSPKSGHDTVSWYQQALGQGPQFIFQYYEEEERQRGNFPDRFSGHQFPNYSSELNVNALLLGDSALYLCASSITGFSNQPQHFGDGTRLSIL.